Each of the 18 T cell receptor beta chains below was sequenced from the same sample in a study of T cell changes during pregnancy in multiple sclerosis. This table comes from immunoSEQ multiplex PCR, and its TCRdb copy is limited to in-frame clones, with some not included. The repertoire has over 90,000 clones, 80% to 95% of them found once; the top ten carry almost 1%. The source was peripheral blood, collected after pregnancy. The receptors stem from a female donor with multiple sclerosis, enrolled in a pregnancy study.

This chain links TRBV4-2 with TRBJ2-2; TRBD2 matches 7 bases. Germline CDR1 is LGHNA and CDR2 is YNFKEQ. CDR3 length equals 17 residues. Trimming took 2 bases from V and 0 from J; bases not matched to a gene: 6. CDR3 bases: TGTGCCAGCAGCCAATCCACTAGCGTTGCGAACACCGGGGAGCTGTTTTTT. Translated, it gives CASSQSTSVANTGELFF.

The chain carries TRBV7-9 and TRBJ2-7; the D gene is possibly TRBD2 (5 bases). This CDR3 region has 11 residues. Germline values: CDR1 SEHNR, CDR2 FQNEAQ (reference sequence). V shed 3 bases and J shed 5 bases, with 5 bases lying between them. This CDR3 is CASSLRDEQYF. Here the CDR3 DNA reads TGTGCCAGCAGCTTGCGGGACGAGCAGTACTTC.

The CDR3 loop reads CASSAGTVAKNIQYF. The CDR3 bases are TGTGCCAGCAGCGCCGGGACAGTAGCCAAAAACATTCAGTACTTC. The chain uses TRBV9 and TRBJ2-4; 7 nucleotides align to TRBD1. The trim removed 3 bases at V and 0 bases at J, leaving 3 bases unmatched. The length of the CDR3 is 15 residues. The germline CDR1 and CDR2 sequences are SGDLS and YYNGEE. Full variable domain (rest looked up from reference TRBV9 and TRBJ2-4): DSGVTQTPKHLITATGQRVTLRCSPRSGDLSVYWYQQSLDQGLQFLIQYYNGEERAKGNILERFSAQQFPDLHSELNLSSLELGDSALYFCASSAGTVAKNIQYFGAGTRLSVL.

CDR3 nucleotide sequence: TGTGCCACCAGCCTCCAACAATACCAACCGGGACCCTTAAGGGGGAAGAACACTGAAGCTTTCTTT. Encoded protein: CATSLQQYQPGPLRGKNTEAFF. The chain is built from TRBV15 and TRBJ1-1, with TRBD1 as a possible D gene (6 bases). Trimming took 5 bases from V and 1 from J, leaving 35 bases between them. The CDR3 totals 22 residues. Germline loops: CDR1 LNHNV, CDR2 YYDKDF (reference sequence).

This chain links TRBV4-3 with TRBJ2-2; 13 nucleotides agree with TRBD2. Germline trimming cut 6 bases from V and 8 bases from J; bases unmatched to any gene: 6. From germline, CDR1 is LGHNA and CDR2 YSLEER. CDR3 size: 15 residues. This CDR3 is CASSPTSGGVGELFF. The CDR3 region has the DNA TGCGCCAGCAGTCCAACTAGCGGGGGGGTGGGGGAGCTGTTTTTT.

The chain recombines TRBV2 with TRBJ2-1; TRBD2 matches 8 bases. The CDR3 runs to 14 residues. V shed 8 bases and J 2 bases; nucleotides not matched to a gene: 5. Germline V gives CDR1 SNHLY, CDR2 FYNNEI. Here the CDR3 DNA reads TGTGCCAGCGAAGCGGGAGTCCCCTACAATGAGCAGTTCTTC. Its translation: CASEAGVPYNEQFF.

V usage is TRBV11-2 and J usage is TRBJ2-2; TRBD2 aligns across 11 bases. The CDR3 has 19 residues. Germline lookup yields CDR1 SGHAT and CDR2 FQNNGV. V lost 5 bases to trimming and J lost 6 bases; unmatched junction nucleotides: 17. Here the CDR3 DNA reads TGTGCCAGCAGCCCTCACCCTACTAGCGGGAGAAGGGGCTCCGGGGAGCTGTTTTTT. This encodes CASSPHPTSGRRGSGELFF.

The chain combines TRBV19 with TRBJ1-2; D is undetermined. This CDR3 region has 14 residues. Germline lookup yields CDR1 LNHDA and CDR2 SQIVND (reference sequence). The V end lost 3 bases, the J end lost 0 bases, and 8 bases lay between the germline ends. The CDR3 DNA reads TGTGCCAGTAGTATTACCCGAGCTAACTATGGCTACACCTTC. Protein: CASSITRANYGYTF.

The chain employs TRBV4-2 and TRBJ1-1; D gene ambiguous. Trimming pared 0 bases from V and 7 bases from J, leaving 12 bases between. The CDR3 extends over 14 amino acids. Germline CDR1 LGHNA, CDR2 YNFKEQ. CDR3 coding DNA: TGTGCCAGCAGCCAAGATTCGGCGGCCCGTGAAGCTTTCTTT. It translates to CASSQDSAAREAFF.

The chain employs TRBV19 and TRBJ2-7; TRBD2 is a possible D gene (5 bases). CDR1 is LNHDA and CDR2 is SQIVND in the germline V gene (reference sequence). The CDR3 covers 14 residues. V was pared by 8 bases and J by 5 bases, with 19 bases between. DNA for the CDR3: TGTGCCAGTCGGCTTTTCGGCGGGTCCCACGAGCAGTACTTC. This translates into CASRLFGGSHEQYF.

The chain couples TRBV9 to TRBJ2-1; 12 bases fit TRBD1. Germline CDR1 reads SGDLS; CDR2 reads YYNGEE. This CDR3 comprises 15 residues. J was trimmed by 6 bases and V by 3 bases; bases with no gene match: 4. The CDR3 reads CASSARDRGLNEQFF. In DNA form, the CDR3 reads TGTGCCAGCAGCGCCCGGGACAGGGGGCTCAATGAGCAGTTCTTC.

The chain employs TRBV4-1 and TRBJ2-7; 7 bases agree with TRBD1. The CDR3 has 14 amino acids. Germline V gives CDR1 MGHRA, CDR2 YSYEKL. J was trimmed by 2 bases and V by 5 bases; bases with no gene match: 6. This CDR3 reads CASSTRDRAYEQYF. CDR3 bases: TGCGCCAGCAGCACCCGGGACAGAGCCTACGAGCAGTACTTC.

CDR3 sequence reads: CASSPGQLYGYTF. As DNA, the CDR3 is TGTGCCAGCAGCCCGGGACAGCTCTATGGCTACACCTTC. The chain uses TRBV7-9 and TRBJ1-2, with 7 bases aligning to TRBD1. Trimming at V came to 5 bases and at J to 4 bases, leaving 4 bases not matched to a gene. Germline V gene sequence: CDR1 SEHNR, CDR2 FQNEAQ (reference sequence). The CDR3 is 13 residues long.

This chain's CDR3 is CASSQGLELDTGELFF. CDR3 DNA sequence: TGTGCCAGCAGCCAGGGACTAGAATTGGACACCGGGGAGCTGTTTTTT. This sequence joins TRBV2 and TRBJ2-2; 8 bases agree with TRBD2. The germline V gene has CDR1 SNHLY and CDR2 FYNNEI. The length of the CDR3 is 16 residues. Germline trimming cut 6 bases from V and 3 bases from J; bases unmatched to any gene: 9. The whole variable domain, remainder taken from reference TRBV2 and TRBJ2-2, is EPEVTQTPSHQVTQMGQEVILRCVPISNHLYFYWYRQILGQKVEFLVSFYNNEISEKSEIFDDQFSVERPDGSNFTLKIRSTKLEDSAMYFCASSQGLELDTGELFFGEGSRLTVL.

The rearrangement uses TRBV4-1 and TRBJ1-5; 10 bases are shared with TRBD1. V lost 4 bases and J lost 0; bases outside the gene matches: 12. CDR1 is MGHRA, CDR2 YSYEKL, per germline. CDR3 length equals 19 residues. The CDR3, as DNA: TGCGCCAGCAGCCCCATCATAAACGACAGGGGGCATAGCAATCAGCCCCAGCATTTT. The encoded protein is CASSPIINDRGHSNQPQHF.

The chain uses TRBV19 and TRBJ1-5, with unresolved D. The V end was cut by 0 bases, the J end by 0 bases, with 18 bases between. The CDR3 totals 19 residues. The germline V gene has CDR1 LNHDA and CDR2 SQIVND (reference sequence). In DNA form, the CDR3 reads TGTGCCAGTAGTATAGATCCCTACGAGGCAACTGATAGCAATCAGCCCCAGCATTTT. Protein product: CASSIDPYEATDSNQPQHF.

This sequence joins TRBV28 and TRBJ2-6, with D maybe TRBD1 (6 bases). Germline V CDR1 and CDR2: MDHEN, SYDVKM. Trimming cost V 7 bases and J 2 bases, with 12 bases left between them. This CDR3 spans 15 amino acids. DNA for the CDR3: TGTGCCAGCACTGGACAGTTAGCTGGGGCCAACGTCCTGACTTTC. The encoded protein is CASTGQLAGANVLTF.

The J gene is TRBJ2-5, the V gene TRBV27, with 10 bases matching TRBD2. CDR1 and CDR2 from the germline V gene are MNHEY and SMNVEV (reference sequence). V dropped 4 bases and J dropped 5; count of bases not matched to a gene: 4. The CDR3 sequence is 14 residues long. CDR3: CASSWASGSETQYF. CDR3 sequence (DNA): TGTGCCAGCAGTTGGGCTAGCGGGAGTGAGACCCAGTACTTC.